The TCR beta chain under discussion was sequenced for a study of T-cell memory formation after mild COVID-19. At the level of the study: TCR clusters were largely donor specific.

This clonotype was detected only a few times. MiXCR, applied by TCRdb to the 5' RACE reads, yields one record per CDR3 protein. The data contain about 620,000 distinct CDR3 sequences, around 17% of them seen just once; the ten biggest clones take up about 11%. The V and J ends lost 5 bases and 9 bases, in that order; junction bases with no gene match: 6. The CDR3 spans 15 residues. This TCR was sampled from an adult woman who had mild COVID-19 (a few samples of this study predate the infection). Cell type and time point are not known. This sequence joins TRBV12-3 or TRBV12-4 and TRBJ2-1; the match to TRBD2 covers 14 bases. Sequenced material: PBMCs or a T cell subset sorted from them (not recorded which). The CDR3 loop is CASSTRTSGRLEQFF. The CDR3 DNA reads as TGTGCCAGCAGTACCCGGACTAGCGGGAGGCTTGAGCAGTTCTTC.